The sequence of this TCR beta chain was determined in a study of regulatory T cells in long-lasting Graves disease. Study as a whole: Freshly diagnosed Graves' patients had used antithyroid drugs for under 3 months. Study-wide results and caveats: Sample size was small, which may have lowered accuracy.

This clonotype has ten or more counts. Its antigen remains unknown. Both iRepertoire HTBI primers and Arm-PCR of CDR3 regions were used to build the TCR beta libraries. TCRdb used MiXCR to reprocess the multiplex PCR reads, holding one entry per CDR3 protein. The sample includes hundreds of thousands of distinct CDR3 sequences, roughly 15% seen only once; the top ten take around a sixth. Time point of the sample: newly diagnosed GD, antithyroid drugs for less than 3 months. From PBMCs, RNA was extracted and then used to make the TCR library. This CDR3 has 15 residues. Between the trimmed V and J ends, which lost 8 bases and 1 base, there was a span of 17 bases. The germline V gene has CDR1 SNHLY and CDR2 FYNNEI. The same data also went into a second study, on T cells in Graves' hyperthyroidism and ophthalmopathy.

The source of this sequence is a woman aged 25 to 45 with Graves disease. The J gene is TRBJ2-5, the V gene TRBV2, with a tentative D call TRBD2 (6 bases). The input for sequencing was peripheral blood mononuclear cells (PBMCs), taken at new diagnosis, from a patient treated with antithyroid drugs. In DNA, the CDR3 is TGTGCCAGCGAGGATTGGAAGGAGGGCCAAGAGACCCAGTACTTC. Translating it yields CASEDWKEGQETQYF.